Listed below are T cell receptor beta chains from one sample, sequenced in a study of CD8 T cells in Susac syndrome. MiXCR, applied by TCRdb to the immunoSEQ multiplex PCR reads, yields one record per CDR3 protein. The sample has 120,000 to 150,000 distinct CDR3 sequences; around 94% are singletons. The sample consisted of CD8+ T cells from PBMCs. The receptors were gathered from a human donor in good health. The CDR3 runs from the conserved cysteine through the conserved F or W.

V,J,CDR3
TRBV27,TRBJ2-7,CASSLSTSGTYEQYF
TRBV4-3,TRBJ2-1,CASSQDTTDNEQFF
TRBV15,TRBJ2-7,CATSRGSYEQYF
TRBV7-9,TRBJ1-2,CASSPRDIDYGYTF
TRBV4-3,TRBJ2-2,CASRSLAGGAGELFF
TRBV20-1,TRBJ2-7,CSALRDRVFYEQYF
TRBV7-9,TRBJ2-7,CASSAGEGQLSYEQYF
TRBV29-1,TRBJ2-6,CSVDDTQGAPGANVLTF
TRBV20-1,TRBJ1-2,CSAPPFENLNYGYTF
TRBV23-1,TRBJ2-5,CASSQSCGGGETQYF
TRBV19,TRBJ2-1,CASSMGLHNEQFF
TRBV19,TRBJ1-2,CARREVRSSYGYTF
TRBV14,TRBJ2-7,CASSQDWGLANEQYF
TRBV5-4,TRBJ2-2,CASSATFSTGELFF
TRBV28,TRBJ1-2,CASSPGQGFGYTF
TRBV5-1,TRBJ2-1,CASSPTSGRAAEQFF
TRBV27,TRBJ2-7,CASSLVGGASYEQYF
TRBV27,TRBJ2-7,CASSPLSPSGSRYEQYF
TRBV29-1,TRBJ2-1,CSVVSYNEQFF
TRBV20-1,TRBJ2-1,CSAMTSETYNEQFF
TRBV30,TRBJ1-2,CAWDTGADGYTF
TRBV12-3/TRBV12-4,TRBJ1-2,CASSLGMGEGYTF
TRBV27,TRBJ2-1,CASSSSGPSYNEQFF
TRBV6-2/TRBV6-3,TRBJ2-7,CASSPGLGPYEQYF
TRBV28,TRBJ1-5,CASRMTRDRVPQPQHF
TRBV4-3,TRBJ2-1,CASSARSAGVDEQFF
TRBV9,TRBJ2-3,CASSVAYRGPDTQYF
TRBV2,TRBJ2-3,CASSDWLLAGSSTDTQYF
TRBV27,TRBJ1-1,CASRTGGLTEAFF
TRBV27,TRBJ1-2,CASSQGQFYGYTF
TRBV20-1,TRBJ2-1,CSARGLAGGDSGSQFF
TRBV28,TRBJ2-7,CASTRDTFYEQYF
TRBV7-9,TRBJ2-1,CASSLAQGYNEQFF
TRBV7-9,TRBJ2-7,CASSLVGSGYEQYF
TRBV5-1,TRBJ2-7,CASRTGEGYEQYF
TRBV20-1,TRBJ2-5,CSAQETQYF
TRBV20-1,TRBJ1-2,CSASFGTGSGYTF
TRBV27,TRBJ2-7,CASSSPTVYEQYF
TRBV20-1,TRBJ2-1,CSARDQVGARYNEQFF
TRBV6-2/TRBV6-3,TRBJ2-5,CASSYYGQEGETQYF
TRBV25-1,TRBJ2-3,CASGTGFTDTQYF
TRBV20-1,TRBJ2-1,CSAELAGGYNEQFF
TRBV9,TRBJ1-2,CASSPKGEGYTF
TRBV5-1,TRBJ2-7,CASSFPPKREQYF